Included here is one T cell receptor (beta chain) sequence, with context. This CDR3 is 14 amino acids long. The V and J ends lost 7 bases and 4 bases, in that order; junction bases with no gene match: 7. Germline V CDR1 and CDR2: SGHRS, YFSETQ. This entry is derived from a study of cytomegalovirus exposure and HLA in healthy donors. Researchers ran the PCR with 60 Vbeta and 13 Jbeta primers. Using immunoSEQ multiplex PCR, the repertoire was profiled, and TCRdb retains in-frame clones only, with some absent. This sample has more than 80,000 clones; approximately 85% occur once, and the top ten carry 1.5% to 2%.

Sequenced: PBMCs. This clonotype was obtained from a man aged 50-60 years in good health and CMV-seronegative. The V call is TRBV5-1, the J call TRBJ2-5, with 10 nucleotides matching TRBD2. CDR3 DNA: TGCGCCAGCGGGGAGCGGGGGGGCCGAGAGACCCAGTACTTC. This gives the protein CASGERGGRETQYF.